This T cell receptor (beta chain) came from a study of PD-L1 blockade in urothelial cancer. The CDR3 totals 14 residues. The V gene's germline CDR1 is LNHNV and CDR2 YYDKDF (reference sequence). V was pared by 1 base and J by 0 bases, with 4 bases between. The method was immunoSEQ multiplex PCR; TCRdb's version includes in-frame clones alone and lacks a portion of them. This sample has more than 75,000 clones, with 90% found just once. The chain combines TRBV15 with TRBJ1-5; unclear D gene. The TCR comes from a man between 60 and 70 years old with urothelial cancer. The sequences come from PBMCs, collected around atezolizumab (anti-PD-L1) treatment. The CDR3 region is CATSRASSNQPQHF. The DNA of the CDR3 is TGTGCCACCAGCAGAGCCAGTAGCAATCAGCCCCAGCATTTT. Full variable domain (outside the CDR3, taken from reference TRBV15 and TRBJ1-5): DAMVIQNPRYQVTQFGKPVTLSCSQTLNHNVMYWYQQKSSQAPKLLFHYYDKDFNNEADTPDNFQSRRPNTSFCFLDIRSPGLGDTAMYLCATSRASSNQPQHFGDGTRLSIL.